This TCR beta chain was captured in a study of cytomegalovirus exposure and HLA in healthy donors. 60 Vbeta and 13 Jbeta primers were used in PCR. Sequencing used immunoSEQ multiplex PCR; TCRdb keeps in-frame clones, though not all of them. The table lists approximately 80,000 clones, roughly 61% of them singletons, with 14% to 15% in the top ten. This TCR came from a woman between 35 and 50 years old in good health and CMV-seropositive. Sequenced: PBMCs.

The chain's CDR3 is CASTMGTDMNTEAFF. In nucleotides, the CDR3 is TGTGCCAGTACCATGGGAACGGACATGAACACTGAAGCTTTCTTT. The rearrangement links TRBV19 to TRBJ1-1; TRBD1 might be the D (5 bases). Trimming removed 7 bases from V and 0 bases from J, with 15 bases in between. This CDR3 region has 15 residues. Germline V lookup: CDR1 LNHDA, CDR2 SQIVND (reference sequence).